This entry describes one T cell receptor beta chain. Its matching antigen is unknown. Each sample's cDNA came from eight separate reactions. Via template switching, UMIs carrying a 6-nucleotide sample barcode were introduced. The cDNA of both the TCRalpha and TCRbeta chains was subjected to two nested PCRs of roughly 15 and 9 cycles. Each CDR3 protein gets one entry in TCRdb, which reprocessed the 5' RACE reads and gives no DNA. The sample's table shows 440,000 or so distinct CDR3 sequences. This specimen comes from a study of monozygotic twins with inflammatory bowel disease. Study findings and constraints: Perhaps reflecting limited power, concordant and discordant twins did not differ in repertoire similarity.

This CDR3 is built from 17 residues. Per the germline V gene, CDR1 is LGHNA and CDR2 is YNFKEQ. Sequencing used blood. The receptor was derived from a human donor with ulcerative colitis or Crohn's disease, or a healthy co-twin of an affected twin (not recorded which). The genes are TRBV4-2 and TRBJ2-1; TCRdb selects TRBD1, and the lack of DNA leaves this call unchecked. The chain's CDR3 is CASSQAVGRGGSGEQFF.